This T cell receptor (beta chain) appears in the sequencing data of a study of blood T cells in healthy people across ages. Healthy Caucasian individuals from Russia aged about 6 to 100 served as donors. Investigators took 8 to 10 milliliters of peripheral blood from every donor. CDR1 and CDR2 (germline): DFQATT, SNEGSKA (reference sequence). The CDR3 has 15 residues. This clonotype has just a few counts. The second PCR ran about 6 to 12 cycles with a sample-barcoded 5' primer and J-beta primers. Every cDNA molecule bore a tag from a template-switch adaptor containing 12 random nucleotides. TCRdb ran MiXCR on the 5' RACE reads and lists one entry per CDR3 protein. The sample has about 620,000 distinct CDR3 sequences; under 25% are singletons.

This receptor was identified in a man between 65 and 85 years old in good health. Sequencing input: blood. This rearrangement joins TRBV20-1 to TRBJ2-5; perhaps TRBD1 as D (6 bases). The DNA end lines up better with TRBJ2-1; the J call may be wrong. The CDR3, as DNA: TGCAGTGCTAGAGGGGGGCGCGGGCGGGACAATGAGCAGTTCTTC. It yields the protein CSARGGRGRDNEQFF.